The 12 T cell receptor beta chains presented below share a single source sample, sequenced in a study of CD8+ T cells in alopecia areata. Specified treatment: oral pan-JAK inhibitor, 5-10 mg twice daily. RNA extraction was followed by reverse transcription into cDNA, which acted as the sequencing template. Measured with immunoSEQ multiplex PCR; TCRdb has only the in-frame clones, and not every one. The data contain a few hundred thousand clones, about two fifths of them singletons. The source material was CD4+ T cells sorted from blood, sampled between weeks 30 and 35, from a patient treated with tofacitinib. The source is a human donor with alopecia areata.

This clone was counted only a few times. The chain links TRBV7-8 to TRBJ1-4; D ambiguous. Germline loops: CDR1 SGHVS, CDR2 FQNEAQ. The V gene lost 2 bases and the J gene lost 8 bases, with 12 bases spanning the gap. The CDR3 sequence is 14 residues long. CDR3 loop: CASSLRPAGEKLFF. The CDR3 DNA is TGTGCCAGCAGCTTACGTCCGGCGGGCGAAAAACTGTTTTTT.

This chain links TRBV5-1 with TRBJ2-3; TRBD1 agrees at 11 bases. This CDR3 has 15 amino acids. Germline V gene data show CDR1 as SGHRS and CDR2 as YFSETQ. The J segment lost 4 bases and the V segment lost 3 bases, leaving 4 bases of the junction unmatched. CDR3 bases: TGCGCCAGCAGCTCTCCGGGACAGGGGGCAGATACGCAGTATTTT. This encodes CASSSPGQGADTQYF. Full variable domain (missing parts from reference TRBV5-1 and TRBJ2-3): KAGVTQTPRYLIKTRGQQVTLSCSPISGHRSVSWYQQTPGQGLQFLFEYFSETQRNKGNFPGRFSGRQFSNSRSEMNVSTLELGDSALYLCASSSPGQGADTQYFGPGTRLTVL.

CDR3 coding DNA: TGCAGCGTCGGGTTGGCCGGCGGGGACAATGAGCAGTTCTTC. Its protein product is CSVGLAGGDNEQFF. V and J are TRBV29-1 and TRBJ2-1, with TRBD2 as a possible D gene (6 bases). The CDR3 spans 14 residues. From germline, CDR1 is SQVTM and CDR2 ANQGSEA. V gave up 6 bases and J gave up 5 bases, with 17 bases separating them.

The table lists this clone with a few counts. The genes are TRBV19 and TRBJ1-1; 8 bases align to TRBD1. The V and J ends lost 9 bases and 1 base, in that order; junction bases with no gene match: 7. The length of the CDR3 is 14 residues. In germline, CDR1 is LNHDA, CDR2 SQIVND (reference sequence). CDR3 DNA sequence: TGTGCCAGCCGGACAGGGTTTAAGAACACTGAAGCTTTCTTT. Its translation is CASRTGFKNTEAFF.

This clone was counted between two and nine times. The chain links TRBV7-6 to TRBJ2-3, with D unresolved. Trimming removed 3 bases at V and 4 bases at J, with 8 bases between. CDR3 size: 13 residues. Per the germline V gene, CDR1 is SGHVS and CDR2 is FNYEAQ. CDR3 bases: TGTGCCAGCAGCTTCCATAGCCCAGATACGCAGTATTTT. This codes for CASSFHSPDTQYF.

This clone was counted a few times. The chain joins TRBV6-5 to TRBJ2-7, with TRBD1 identical over 9 bases. The CDR3 is made up of 15 amino acids. The trim removed 6 bases at V and 5 bases at J, leaving 11 bases unmatched. The V gene's germline CDR1 is MNHEY and CDR2 SVGAGI. CDR3 residues: CASRGTGTGFHEQYF. The CDR3 bases are TGTGCCAGCAGGGGAACCGGGACAGGGTTCCACGAGCAGTACTTC.

The chain carries TRBV6-1 and TRBJ2-7; 8 bases agree with TRBD1. With V trimmed by 6 bases and J by 4 bases, 8 bases remained unmatched. This CDR3 contains 14 residues. Germline loops: CDR1 MNHNS, CDR2 SASEGT. The CDR3 loop reads CASRGGQAIYEQYF. The CDR3 nucleotides read TGTGCCAGCAGGGGGGGACAGGCAATTTACGAGCAGTACTTC.

This clone was detected only a few times. V gene TRBV14 combines with J gene TRBJ1-1; 7 positions match TRBD1. Germline CDR1 reads SGHDN; CDR2 reads FVKESK. The CDR3 covers 13 residues. V was clipped by 4 bases and J by 10 bases; unmatched bases: 9. The CDR3 loop reads CASSLLTGRGAFF. The CDR3 region has the DNA TGTGCCAGCAGCCTCCTGACAGGGAGGGGAGCTTTCTTT.

This clone was picked up a small number of times. The chain combines TRBV30 with TRBJ1-2; D gene unclear. The germline CDR1 and CDR2 sequences are GTSNPN and SVGIG (reference sequence). Trimming took 0 bases from V and 4 from J, leaving 9 bases between them. There are 13 residues in the CDR3. The CDR3 DNA is TGTGCCTGGAGTGTCGGCCAGTTCTATGGCTACACCTTC. It yields the protein CAWSVGQFYGYTF. Combining the CDR3 with reference TRBV30 and TRBJ1-2 gives the whole variable domain SQTIHQWPATLVQPVGSPLSLECTVEGTSNPNLYWYRQAAGRGLQLLFYSVGIGQISSEVPQNLSASRPQDRQFILSSKKLLLSDSGFYLCAWSVGQFYGYTFGSGTRLTVV.

The J gene is TRBJ1-2, the V gene TRBV6-1, with D uncertain. Germline-derived CDR1 and CDR2 are MNHNS and SASEGT. V was shortened by 4 bases and J by 1 base, with 10 bases between the two germline ends. The CDR3 has 14 amino acids. The CDR3 DNA sequence: TGTGCCAGCAGTGTGACGGACTTTAACTATGGCTACACCTTC. Amino acid sequence: CASSVTDFNYGYTF.

The chain carries TRBV30 and TRBJ1-1; D ambiguous. V shed 4 bases and J shed 1 base, with 7 bases lying between them. The CDR3 is 12 amino acids. Germline V gives CDR1 GTSNPN, CDR2 SVGIG (reference sequence). The DNA for the CDR3 is TGTGCCTGGACGATTACGAACACTGAAGCTTTCTTT. Translation gives CAWTITNTEAFF. Drawing the rest from reference TRBV30 and TRBJ1-1, the complete variable domain is SQTIHQWPATLVQPVGSPLSLECTVEGTSNPNLYWYRQAAGRGLQLLFYSVGIGQISSEVPQNLSASRPQDRQFILSSKKLLLSDSGFYLCAWTITNTEAFFGQGTRLTVV.

The chain recombines TRBV2 with TRBJ2-1, with D maybe TRBD2 (6 bases). The CDR3 consists of 14 residues. Trimming removed 6 bases from V and 2 bases from J, with 11 bases in between. Germline CDR1 SNHLY, CDR2 FYNNEI. CDR3 coding DNA: TGTGCCAGCAGGACGGGACTCCCCTACAATGAGCAGTTCTTC. Translated: CASRTGLPYNEQFF.